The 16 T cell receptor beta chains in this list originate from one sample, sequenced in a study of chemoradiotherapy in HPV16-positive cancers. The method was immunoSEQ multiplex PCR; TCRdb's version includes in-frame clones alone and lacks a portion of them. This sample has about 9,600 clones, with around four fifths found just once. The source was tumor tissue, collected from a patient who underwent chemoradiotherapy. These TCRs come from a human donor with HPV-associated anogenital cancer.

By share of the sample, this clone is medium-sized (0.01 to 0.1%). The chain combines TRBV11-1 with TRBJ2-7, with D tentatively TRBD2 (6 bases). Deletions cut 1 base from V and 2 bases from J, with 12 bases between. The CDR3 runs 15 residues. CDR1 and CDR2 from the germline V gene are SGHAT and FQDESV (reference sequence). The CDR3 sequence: CASSLVVTGAYEQYF. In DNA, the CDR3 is TGTGCCAGCAGCTTAGTAGTAACGGGAGCCTACGAGCAGTACTTC.

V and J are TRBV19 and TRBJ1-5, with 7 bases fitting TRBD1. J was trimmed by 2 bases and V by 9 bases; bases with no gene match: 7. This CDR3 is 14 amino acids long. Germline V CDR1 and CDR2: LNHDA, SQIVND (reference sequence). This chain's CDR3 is CASKGTVGNQPQHF. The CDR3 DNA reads TGTGCCAGCAAAGGGACAGTTGGCAATCAGCCCCAGCATTTT.

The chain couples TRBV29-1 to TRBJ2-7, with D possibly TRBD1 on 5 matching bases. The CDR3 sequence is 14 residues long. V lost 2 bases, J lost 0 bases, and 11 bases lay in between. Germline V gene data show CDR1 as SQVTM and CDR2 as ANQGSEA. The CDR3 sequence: CSVEIPGYSYEQYF. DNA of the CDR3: TGCAGCGTTGAAATTCCAGGGTACTCCTACGAGCAGTACTTC.

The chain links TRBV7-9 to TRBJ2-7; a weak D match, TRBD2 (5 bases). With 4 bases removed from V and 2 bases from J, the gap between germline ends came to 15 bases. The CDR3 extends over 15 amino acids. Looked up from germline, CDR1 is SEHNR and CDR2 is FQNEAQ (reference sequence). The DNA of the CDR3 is TGTGCCAGCAGCTCCGCGGGCCGGATCCCCTACGAGCAGTACTTC. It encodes CASSSAGRIPYEQYF.

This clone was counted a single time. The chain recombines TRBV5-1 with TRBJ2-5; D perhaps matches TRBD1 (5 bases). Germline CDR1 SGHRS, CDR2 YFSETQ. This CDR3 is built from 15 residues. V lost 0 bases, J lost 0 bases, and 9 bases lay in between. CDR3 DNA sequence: TGCGCCAGCAGCTTGGGGGCAGGGAACCAAGAGACCCAGTACTTC. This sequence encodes CASSLGAGNQETQYF.

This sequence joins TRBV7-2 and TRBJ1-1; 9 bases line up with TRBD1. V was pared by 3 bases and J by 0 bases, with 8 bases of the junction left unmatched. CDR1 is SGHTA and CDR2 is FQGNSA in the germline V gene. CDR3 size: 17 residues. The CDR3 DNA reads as TGTGCCAGCAGCTTGGAGGACAGGGGCGGTATGAACACTGAAGCTTTCTTT. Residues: CASSLEDRGGMNTEAFF.

CDR3 sequence: CASSWGTENTEAFF. CDR3 coding DNA: TGTGCCAGCAGCTGGGGGACGGAGAACACTGAAGCTTTCTTT. The chain has TRBV7-3 and TRBJ1-1; TRBD1 might be the D (5 bases). The CDR3 covers 14 residues. V lost 4 bases to trimming and J lost 1 base, with 10 bases between them. Per the germline V gene, CDR1 is SGHTA and CDR2 is FQGTGA.

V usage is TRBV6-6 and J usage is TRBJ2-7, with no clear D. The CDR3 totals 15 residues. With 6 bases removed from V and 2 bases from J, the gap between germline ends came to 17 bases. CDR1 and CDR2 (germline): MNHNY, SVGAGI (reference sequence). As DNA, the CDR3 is TGTGCCAGCAGACCCTCAAAAGGGCAGACCTACGAGCAGTACTTC. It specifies CASRPSKGQTYEQYF.

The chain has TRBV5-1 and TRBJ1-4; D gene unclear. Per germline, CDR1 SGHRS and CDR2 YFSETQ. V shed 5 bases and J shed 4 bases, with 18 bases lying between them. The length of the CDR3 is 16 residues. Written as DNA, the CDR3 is TGCGCCAGCAGTTTTACCGCTTCCGACGGTAATGAAAAACTGTTTTTT. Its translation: CASSFTASDGNEKLFF.

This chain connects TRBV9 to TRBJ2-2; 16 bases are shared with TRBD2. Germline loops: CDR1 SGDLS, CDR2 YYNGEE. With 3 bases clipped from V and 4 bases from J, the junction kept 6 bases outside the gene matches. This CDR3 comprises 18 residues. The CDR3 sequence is CASSAGLAGGPSTGELFF. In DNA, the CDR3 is TGTGCCAGCAGCGCGGGACTAGCGGGGGGGCCGAGCACCGGGGAGCTGTTTTTT.

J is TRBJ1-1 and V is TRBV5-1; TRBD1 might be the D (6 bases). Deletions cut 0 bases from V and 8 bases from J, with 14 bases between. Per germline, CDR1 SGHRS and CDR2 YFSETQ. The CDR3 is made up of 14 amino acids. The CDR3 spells CASSLGRGAQEAFF. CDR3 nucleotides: TGCGCCAGCAGCTTGGGCAGGGGAGCCCAAGAAGCTTTCTTT.

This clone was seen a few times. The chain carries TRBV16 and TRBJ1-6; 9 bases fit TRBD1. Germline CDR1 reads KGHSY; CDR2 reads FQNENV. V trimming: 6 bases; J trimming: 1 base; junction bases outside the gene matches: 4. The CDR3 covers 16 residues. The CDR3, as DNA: TGTGCCAGCAGTGACAGGGGGGAATCCTATAATTCACCCCTCCACTTT. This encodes CASSDRGESYNSPLHF.

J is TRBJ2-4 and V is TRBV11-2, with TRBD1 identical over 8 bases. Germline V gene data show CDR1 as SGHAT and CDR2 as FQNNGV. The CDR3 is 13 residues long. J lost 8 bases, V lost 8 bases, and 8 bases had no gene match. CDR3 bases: TGTGCCAGCGGCCAGGACAGGGTGGACATTCAGTACTTC. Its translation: CASGQDRVDIQYF.

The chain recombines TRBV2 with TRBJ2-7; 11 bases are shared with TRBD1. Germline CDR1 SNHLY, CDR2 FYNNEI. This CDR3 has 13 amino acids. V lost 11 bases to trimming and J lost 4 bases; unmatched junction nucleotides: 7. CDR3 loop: CAGDRGAGYEQYF. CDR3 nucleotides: TGTGCCGGGGACAGGGGGGCCGGGTACGAGCAGTACTTC.

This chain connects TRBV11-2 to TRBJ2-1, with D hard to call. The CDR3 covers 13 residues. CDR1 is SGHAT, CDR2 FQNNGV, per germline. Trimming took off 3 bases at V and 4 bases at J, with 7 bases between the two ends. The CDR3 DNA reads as TGTGCCAGCAGCTTGGACGGTTACAATGAGCAGTTCTTC. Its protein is CASSLDGYNEQFF.

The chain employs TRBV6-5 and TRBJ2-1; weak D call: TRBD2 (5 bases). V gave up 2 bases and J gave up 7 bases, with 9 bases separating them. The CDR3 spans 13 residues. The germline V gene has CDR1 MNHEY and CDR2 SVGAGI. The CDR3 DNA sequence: TGTGCCAGCAGTTACGCGGGTCGGAATGAGCAGTTCTTC. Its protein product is CASSYAGRNEQFF.